This is a list of T cell receptor beta chains from one sample in a study of shared clonotypes between healthy human individuals. Data came from immunoSEQ multiplex PCR; TCRdb stores just in-frame clones and leaves some out. Among over a million clones listed, about 80% were seen once. Sequenced sample: memory CD4+ T cells from PBMCs. The receptors were sampled from a man aged 18 to 30 in good health. Some clones in this sample may be carry-over from other donors' samples. The CDR3 runs from the conserved cysteine through the conserved F or W. A D gene is named only where the DNA matches it firmly. Expanded clones get a size class; other rows say once, few or many, or leave the size out.

J,length,D,V,size,CDR3,DNA
TRBJ2-7,13,NA,TRBV5-4,NA,CASSLDGAYEQYF,TGTGCCAGCAGCTTGGATGGCGCCTACGAGCAGTACTTC
TRBJ2-2,13,NA,TRBV19,few,CASSSGYTGELFF,TGTGCCAGTAGTTCGGGATACACCGGGGAGCTGTTTTTT
TRBJ2-2,19,TRBD2,TRBV4-1,few,CASSQGGYSGRASTGELFF,TGCGCCAGCAGCCAAGGGGGATATAGCGGGAGGGCCTCCACCGGGGAGCTGTTTTTT
TRBJ1-2,13,NA,TRBV6-5,NA,CASSHRRGHGYTF,TGTGCCAGCAGCCACCGCCGGGGGCATGGCTACACCTTC
TRBJ2-3,14,NA,TRBV9,NA,CASTIDGATDTQYF,TGTGCCAGCACCATCGACGGAGCGACAGATACGCAGTATTTT
TRBJ2-1,15,NA,TRBV9,NA,CASSVAPSSFDEQFF,TGTGCCAGCAGCGTAGCCCCCTCTAGTTTCGATGAGCAGTTCTTC
TRBJ2-1,15,NA,TRBV7-6,NA,CASSLSQGPYNEQFF,TGTGCCAGCAGCTTGTCGCAGGGGCCCTACAATGAGCAGTTCTTC
TRBJ2-1,15,TRBD2,TRBV28,NA,CASRSREGSYNEQFF,TGTGCCAGCAGATCGCGGGAGGGCTCCTACAATGAGCAGTTCTTC
TRBJ2-1,12,TRBD2,TRBV10-3,NA,CAISDSGSEQFF,TGTGCCATCAGTGATAGCGGGAGTGAGCAGTTCTTC
TRBJ2-7,14,TRBD2,TRBV30,NA,CACDGGTSAYEQYF,TGTGCCTGTGATGGGGGGACTAGCGCCTACGAGCAGTACTTC
TRBJ2-2,15,NA,TRBV19,NA,CASSNRAPYTGELFF,TGTGCCAGTAGTAACCGGGCTCCTTACACCGGGGAGCTGTTTTTT
TRBJ2-7,16,NA,TRBV5-4,NA,CASSLEGLSGGAEQYF,TGTGCCAGCAGCTTGGAGGGACTGTCAGGTGGTGCCGAGCAGTACTTC
TRBJ1-2,15,NA,TRBV18,NA,CASSPTGDRGYGYTF,TGTGCCAGCTCACCGACGGGGGATCGGGGCTATGGCTACACCTTC
TRBJ2-6,15,NA,TRBV6-1,NA,CASSGGDSGANVLTF,TGTGCCAGCAGTGGGGGGGACTCTGGGGCCAACGTCCTGACTTTC
TRBJ2-2,15,TRBD2,TRBV5-4,NA,CASSSGLVNTGELFF,TGTGCCAGCAGCTCGGGACTAGTGAACACCGGGGAGCTGTTTTTT
TRBJ2-7,13,TRBD1,TRBV10-1,NA,CASSAQGSREQYF,TGCGCCAGCAGTGCACAGGGGTCCCGGGAGCAGTACTTC
TRBJ2-3,15,NA,TRBV7-7,NA,CASSLSRGSTDTQYF,TGTGCCAGCAGCTTAAGCCGGGGGAGCACAGATACGCAGTATTTT
TRBJ1-1,13,NA,TRBV2,NA,CASQKDSRTEAFF,TGTGCCAGCCAGAAAGACAGTCGCACTGAAGCTTTCTTT
TRBJ2-2,17,TRBD1,TRBV7-3,NA,CASSLNSDRANTGELFF,TGTGCCAGCAGCTTAAATTCGGACAGGGCTAACACCGGGGAGCTGTTTTTT
TRBJ2-1,17,TRBD2,TRBV28,NA,CASDDRRTSGRYNEQFF,TGTGCCAGCGACGATCGCCGGACTAGCGGGAGGTACAATGAGCAGTTCTTC
TRBJ1-1,14,TRBD1,TRBV5-1,NA,CASSPDREGSEAFF,TGCGCCAGCAGCCCTGACAGGGAGGGCTCTGAAGCTTTCTTT
TRBJ1-4,16,NA,TRBV5-8,NA,CASSLGLSRSDEKLFF,TGTGCCAGCAGCTTGGGGCTGTCCAGGTCCGATGAAAAACTGTTTTTT
TRBJ1-1,15,NA,TRBV6-5,few,CASSPGWGWNTEAFF,TGTGCCAGCAGTCCCGGGTGGGGATGGAACACTGAAGCTTTCTTT
TRBJ2-2,16,TRBD2,TRBV28,NA,CASSGASGRKSGELFF,TGTGCCAGCTCTGGGGCTAGCGGGAGGAAATCCGGGGAGCTGTTTTTT
TRBJ2-7,15,NA,TRBV30,NA,CAWSQAGVLNYEQYF,TGTGCCTGGAGTCAGGCAGGAGTTTTGAACTACGAGCAGTACTTC
TRBJ2-5,14,NA,TRBV11-2,NA,CASSLVGGGETQYF,TGTGCCAGCAGCTTAGTTGGGGGCGGAGAGACCCAGTACTTC
TRBJ2-3,15,TRBD2,TRBV2,few,CASYGLAGATDTQYF,TGTGCCAGCTACGGACTAGCGGGAGCCACAGATACGCAGTATTTT
TRBJ1-4,16,NA,TRBV4-1,NA,CASSQGVERTNEKLFF,TGCGCCAGCAGCCAAGGGGTCGAACGGACTAATGAAAAACTGTTTTTT
TRBJ1-5,13,NA,TRBV10-3,NA,CAISESGALPQHF,TGTGCCATCAGTGAGTCAGGCGCTCTGCCCCAGCATTTT
TRBJ2-7,15,TRBD2,TRBV27,few,CASSLSLAGVYEQYF,TGTGCCAGCAGTTTAAGCCTAGCGGGAGTATACGAGCAGTACTTC
TRBJ1-3,15,NA,TRBV5-1,NA,CASSFAADSGNTIYF,TGCGCCAGCAGCTTCGCAGCTGACTCTGGAAACACCATATATTTT
TRBJ1-1,15,NA,TRBV11-2,NA,CASSFQGGADTEAFF,TGTGCCAGCAGCTTTCAAGGGGGGGCTGACACTGAAGCTTTCTTT
TRBJ2-3,16,TRBD2,TRBV7-2,NA,CASSQLLAGAGDTQYF,TGTGCCAGCAGCCAGCTTCTAGCGGGAGCGGGAGATACGCAGTATTTT
TRBJ2-3,13,NA,TRBV28,few,CASSLQGPDTQYF,TGTGCCAGCAGTTTACAGGGACCAGATACGCAGTATTTT
TRBJ2-3,16,TRBD2,TRBV28,NA,CASQPGGPASTDTQYF,TGTGCCAGCCAACCGGGAGGGCCCGCTAGCACAGATACGCAGTATTTT
TRBJ2-7,15,TRBD2,TRBV18,NA,CASSPGLAGDHEQYF,TGTGCCAGCTCACCCGGACTAGCGGGGGACCACGAGCAGTACTTC
TRBJ1-2,17,NA,TRBV15,NA,CATSRDMSDPANYGYTF,TGTGCCACCAGCAGAGATATGTCCGACCCGGCTAACTATGGCTACACCTTC
TRBJ2-7,12,NA,TRBV7-8,NA,CASSHTRWEQYF,TGTGCCAGCAGCCACACTAGATGGGAGCAGTACTTC
TRBJ2-5,15,TRBD2,TRBV11-2,NA,CASSLAGGTQATQYF,TGTGCCAGCAGCTTAGCGGGAGGAACCCAAGCGACCCAGTACTTC
TRBJ1-1,20,NA,TRBV5-1,NA,CASSSPRRGPLTPGGTEAFF,TGCGCCAGCAGCTCCCCCCGTAGGGGTCCGCTCACCCCGGGAGGCACTGAAGCTTTCTTT
TRBJ2-5,12,TRBD1,TRBV4-1,NA,CASSRQGETQYF,TGCGCCAGCAGCCGACAGGGCGAGACCCAGTACTTC
TRBJ2-5,14,TRBD2,TRBV7-2,NA,CASSYTSGQETQYF,TGTGCCAGCAGCTATACTAGCGGTCAAGAGACCCAGTACTTC
TRBJ1-5,15,NA,TRBV11-3,NA,CASSINRSSNQPQHF,TGTGCCAGCAGCATTAACAGGTCCAGCAATCAGCCCCAGCATTTT